These T cell receptor beta chains were read from a single sample in a study of Graves' ophthalmopathy and Graves' hyperthyroidism. TCRdb re-analysed the multiplex PCR reads in MiXCR, keeping a single row per CDR3 protein. Here the sample spans 600,000 to 950,000 distinct CDR3 sequences, roughly 41% being singletons. Sequenced material: peripheral blood. Receptors originate from an adult man with Graves' ophthalmopathy. The conserved cysteine and the conserved F or W are not part of the CDR3 here.

V gene: TRBV10-3
CDR3 protein: AISESGVAF

V gene: TRBV12-3/TRBV12-4
CDR3 protein: ASSLMLGNQPQH

V gene: TRBV2
CDR3 protein: ASRGQMEEKLF

V gene: TRBV6-6
CDR3 protein: ASSYDPGLTISYEQY

V gene: TRBV12-5
CDR3 protein: ASSRPTGLGNTEAF

V gene: TRBV29-1
CDR3 protein: SFNWGQSVKGYT

V gene: TRBV7-3
CDR3 protein: ASSSGGPWGYT

V gene: TRBV2
CDR3 protein: ASWTSTDTQY

V gene: TRBV2
CDR3 protein: ASSVQTTVNYGYT

V gene: TRBV29-1
CDR3 protein: SVEEAKTQY

V gene: TRBV7-9
CDR3 protein: ASSYRMGGTYEQY

V gene: TRBV24-1
CDR3 protein: ATSDLRGDSSTDTQY

V gene: TRBV2
CDR3 protein: ASQEGPNASYEQY

V gene: TRBV20-1
CDR3 protein: SASEVPGANVLT

V gene: TRBV24-1
CDR3 protein: ASSEAWGHGQPQH

V gene: TRBV6-2/TRBV6-3
CDR3 protein: ASNPDGSYEQY

V gene: TRBV29-1
CDR3 protein: SAVDRYGETQY

V gene: TRBV7-9
CDR3 protein: ASSPDRDRYEQY

V gene: TRBV25-1
CDR3 protein: ASSDNQGIKETQY

V gene: TRBV25-1
CDR3 protein: ASTATSLKSGELF

V gene: TRBV29-1
CDR3 protein: SVLPGRTNEKLF

V gene: TRBV24-1
CDR3 protein: ASSDLINRCQPQH

V gene: TRBV6-6
CDR3 protein: ASTVPDGQETQY

V gene: TRBV14
CDR3 protein: ASSRGKGFQETQY

V gene: TRBV2
CDR3 protein: ASRPGWDNSPLH

V gene: TRBV24-1
CDR3 protein: ASRRDRGDGYT

V gene: TRBV10-3
CDR3 protein: ASSTPGQGKYEQY

V gene: TRBV9
CDR3 protein: ASSDRGTPSGNTIY

V gene: TRBV20-1
CDR3 protein: SYGVDRNQPQH

V gene: TRBV28
CDR3 protein: ASLRRRGDGYT

V gene: TRBV9
CDR3 protein: ASSLVGGTGYEQY

V gene: TRBV25-1
CDR3 protein: ASRGGLYDEQY

V gene: TRBV24-1
CDR3 protein: ATRRDSTDTQY

V gene: TRBV7-9
CDR3 protein: ASSRDNNGGYT

V gene: TRBV24-1
CDR3 protein: ATSDSGQNNQPQH

V gene: TRBV5-1
CDR3 protein: ASSSGDRIYEQY

V gene: TRBV5-1
CDR3 protein: TSSVYQETQY

V gene: TRBV7-2
CDR3 protein: ASSLSEVDTIY

V gene: TRBV25-1
CDR3 protein: ASSETTGTTYGYT

V gene: TRBV19
CDR3 protein: ASSTDRGGGQPQH

V gene: TRBV7-2
CDR3 protein: ACTGEGSGRETQY

V gene: TRBV5-1
CDR3 protein: ASSLLGQTQETQY

V gene: TRBV20-1
CDR3 protein: SALSSGNTGELF

V gene: TRBV7-2
CDR3 protein: ASSERTGGTETQY

V gene: TRBV5-1
CDR3 protein: ASRQGTIGQNTEAF

V gene: TRBV10-3
CDR3 protein: ASSYIRGHQPQH

V gene: TRBV19
CDR3 protein: ASSIGQGFPEAF

V gene: TRBV19
CDR3 protein: ASRPDSYYSNQPQH

V gene: TRBV7-9
CDR3 protein: ASSLWDRVGDEAF

V gene: TRBV14
CDR3 protein: ASSQGRNTIY

V gene: TRBV7-9
CDR3 protein: ASSLATGGENTEAF

V gene: TRBV7-3
CDR3 protein: ASSYQTGAAIGSNEKLF

V gene: TRBV11-1
CDR3 protein: ASSDGSGGSYEQY

V gene: TRBV2
CDR3 protein: ASSRTQNYGYT